What follows are 28 T cell receptor beta chains derived from one specimen sequenced in a study of cytomegalovirus exposure and HLA in healthy donors (dated 2017 in TCRdb). The library was built by means of the immunoSEQ multiplex PCR assay. For the multiplex PCR, a mixture combining 60 forward primers for TCR Vbeta segments and 13 reverse primers for TCR Jbeta segments was used. Sourced from immuneACCESS, this table was stored by TCRdb with only in-frame sequences that have V and J called. A share of the clones is absent; for the studies checked, an unresolved V gene accounts for under half, and the remainder has no known explanation. The sample contains roughly 100,000 clones, approximately 9% of them found a single time. The ten top clones hold around 4.9% of the sample. The specimen was PBMCs. The receptor set was obtained from a man aged 50 to 60 in good health and CMV-seropositive.

In its sample, this clone was seen a few times. The germline gene is not matched at one end of the junction; a read error may be the cause. Other DNA sequences from this sample encode an identical CDR3 as well. The chain employs TRBV29-1 and TRBJ2-2; perhaps TRBD2 as D (7 bases). The CDR3 is 13 residues long. The V gene's germline CDR1 is SQVTM and CDR2 ANQGSEA. The CDR3 spells CSVDRGGGGELFF. DNA of the CDR3: TGCAGCGTTGATCGGGGAGGGGGTGGGGAACTGTTTTTT.

The chain joins TRBV2 to TRBJ1-6; TRBD1 aligns across 7 bases. Germline CDR1 reads SNHLY; CDR2 reads FYNNEI. The CDR3 runs 15 residues. V trimming: 4 bases; J trimming: 3 bases; junction bases outside the gene matches: 3. The CDR3 spells CASSVQGNYNSPLHF. CDR3 in DNA: TGTGCCAGCAGTGTACAGGGGAACTATAATTCACCCCTCCACTTT.

The chain couples TRBV7-8 to TRBJ2-1; TRBD2 matches 7 bases. The CDR3 is 15 amino acids. V was pared by 5 bases and J by 10 bases, with 14 bases of the junction left unmatched. Germline V gene data show CDR1 as SGHVS and CDR2 as FQNEAQ. CDR3 sequence: CASSPSGATHTEQFF. CDR3 DNA sequence: TGTGCCAGCAGCCCTAGCGGCGCCACCCACACGGAGCAGTTCTTC. Full variable domain (remainder filled in from reference TRBV7-8 and TRBJ2-1): GAGVSQSPRYKVAKRGQDVALRCDPISGHVSLFWYQQALGQGPEFLTYFQNEAQLDKSGLPSDRFFAERPEGSVSTLKIQRTQQEDSAVYLCASSPSGATHTEQFFGPGTRLTVL.

This rearrangement joins TRBV5-1 to TRBJ1-4; 7 nucleotides align to TRBD1. The germline gives CDR1 SGHRS, CDR2 YFSETQ. V lost 4 bases, J lost 8 bases, and 11 bases stayed unmatched. The CDR3 consists of 15 residues. CDR3 sequence reads: CASSPQGETYEKLFF. CDR3 DNA: TGCGCCAGCAGCCCCCAGGGGGAGACCTACGAAAAACTGTTTTTT.

The chain is built from TRBV2 and TRBJ2-3; D ambiguous. Germline assignment: CDR1 SNHLY and CDR2 FYNNEI. The ends were cut back, 2 bases at V and 2 bases at J, with 17 bases in the middle. The CDR3 totals 17 residues. CDR3 DNA: TGTGCCAGCAGTGAAAGGTTGGGCAGCCAAGACACAGATACGCAGTATTTT. Its translation is CASSERLGSQDTDTQYF.

The chain has TRBV5-4 and TRBJ1-2; a possible D gene is TRBD1 (5 bases). CDR1 is SGHNT and CDR2 is YYREEE in the germline V gene (reference sequence). The CDR3 has 15 residues. V was pared by 5 bases and J by 3 bases, with 17 bases between. The DNA of the CDR3 is TGTGCCAGCAGTTACTCAGGGTACGGAGACTATGGCTACACCTTC. Protein sequence: CASSYSGYGDYGYTF.

A few counts support this clone. This chain connects TRBV29-1 to TRBJ2-7, with TRBD2 matching over 9 bases. Losses at the gene ends were 4 bases for V and 5 bases for J; bases not matched to a gene: 15. Germline V gives CDR1 SQVTM, CDR2 ANQGSEA. The length of the CDR3 is 16 residues. The CDR3 bases are TGCAGCGTTGGCGGGGGGGCGGGTCGGGGAGGAGACGAGCAGTACTTC. As protein: CSVGGGAGRGGDEQYF.

This sequence joins TRBV6-5 and TRBJ2-1; 10 positions agree with TRBD2. Trimming removed 6 bases from V and 3 bases from J; junction bases left unmatched: 5. This CDR3 region has 15 residues. Germline-derived CDR1 and CDR2 are MNHEY and SVGAGI. The CDR3 DNA sequence: TGTGCCAGCAGGGCCGAGCGGGAGGGCTACAATGAGCAGTTCTTC. The encoded protein is CASRAEREGYNEQFF.

The CDR3 sequence: CASSRDELAGNTYNEQFF. CDR3 coding DNA: TGTGCCAGCAGCCGGGATGAACTAGCAGGAAACACATACAATGAGCAGTTCTTC. The genes are TRBV4-2 and TRBJ2-1; D possibly corresponds to TRBD2 (6 bases). This CDR3 is 18 amino acids long. Deletions cut 4 bases from V and 4 bases from J, with 23 bases between. Germline V lookup: CDR1 LGHNA, CDR2 YNFKEQ.

The V and J genes are TRBV28 and TRBJ1-1; no clear D gene. The CDR3 runs to 12 residues. V lost 4 bases and J 6 bases, leaving 9 bases between the germline ends. Germline-derived CDR1 and CDR2 are MDHEN and SYDVKM. The DNA of the CDR3 is TGTGCCAGCAGTTCTCAGATTCCTGAAGCTTTCTTT. Translation gives CASSSQIPEAFF.

This clone was counted only a few times. This chain uses TRBV7-2 with TRBJ2-2; D ambiguous. Trimming shortened V by 2 bases and J by 0 bases, and 7 bases separated the two germline ends. The CDR3 is 15 residues long. Germline V CDR1 and CDR2: SGHTA, FQGNSA. This CDR3 reads CASSLIGTNTGELFF. The CDR3 DNA sequence: TGTGCCAGCAGCTTAATTGGCACGAACACCGGGGAGCTGTTTTTT.

Only a few counts were recorded for this clone. The chain uses TRBV7-8 and TRBJ1-1, with a tentative D call TRBD1 (6 bases). Per germline, CDR1 SGHVS and CDR2 FQNEAQ. The CDR3 is 15 residues long. The V end lost 0 bases, the J end lost 3 bases, and 11 bases lay between the germline ends. As DNA, the CDR3 is TGTGCCAGCAGCTTAGCGTTGGCAGGGGACACTGAAGCTTTCTTT. It specifies CASSLALAGDTEAFF. Together with reference TRBV7-8 and TRBJ1-1, the CDR3 gives the full variable domain: GAGVSQSPRYKVAKRGQDVALRCDPISGHVSLFWYQQALGQGPEFLTYFQNEAQLDKSGLPSDRFFAERPEGSVSTLKIQRTQQEDSAVYLCASSLALAGDTEAFFGQGTRLTVV.

This sequence joins TRBV5-1 and TRBJ2-7; TRBD1 matches at 8 bases. The CDR3 runs 13 residues. Looked up from germline, CDR1 is SGHRS and CDR2 is YFSETQ. The ends lost 5 bases at V and 2 bases at J; junction bases unmatched: 3. CDR3 protein: CASRVQGAYEQYF. The CDR3, as DNA: TGCGCCAGCAGAGTACAGGGGGCCTACGAGCAGTACTTC.

Comment on this clone: A read error may account for a junction end that differs from germline. J is TRBJ1-1 and V is TRBV5-1; tentative D call: TRBD1 (5 bases). CDR3 length: 15 residues. Germline CDR1 reads SGHRS; CDR2 reads YFSETQ. The CDR3 sequence: CASSLGRGVDTEAFF. CDR3 bases: TGCGCCAGCAGCCTCGGACGCGGCGTGGACACTGAAGCCTTCTTT.

This clone has only a few counts. The gene calls are TRBV15 and TRBJ1-6; D is unresolved. Germline V gene data show CDR1 as LNHNV and CDR2 as YYDKDF (reference sequence). The CDR3 covers 13 residues. Trimming removed 5 bases at V and 10 bases at J, with 12 bases between. The chain's CDR3 is CATSPGGESPLHF. The CDR3 nucleotides are TGTGCCACCAGCCCCGGCGGGGAATCACCCCTCCACTTT.

This chain connects TRBV2 to TRBJ2-4; 9 bases fit TRBD1. This CDR3 comprises 13 residues. Unmatched junction bases numbered 2, after V lost 6 bases and J lost 5 bases. Germline CDR1 SNHLY, CDR2 FYNNEI. Here the CDR3 DNA reads TGTGCCAGCAGCGGGGACAGGGAAAACATTCAGTACTTC. Translating gives CASSGDRENIQYF.

In its sample, this clone was seen a few times. The chain uses TRBV10-3 and TRBJ2-7; 8 nucleotides line up with TRBD1. Germline-derived CDR1 and CDR2 are ENHRY and SYGVKD. With 6 bases clipped from V and 3 bases from J, the junction kept 10 bases outside the gene matches. The CDR3 is 15 amino acids. The CDR3 bases are TGTGCCATCAGGTCTTCAGGGGGCGCAATCTACGAGCAGTACTTC. Protein sequence: CAIRSSGGAIYEQYF.

The V and J genes are TRBV9 and TRBJ1-2; D gene unclear. Germline assignment: CDR1 SGDLS and CDR2 YYNGEE. The CDR3 consists of 15 residues. Trimming pared 0 bases from V and 8 bases from J, leaving 17 bases between. The CDR3 sequence: CASSVGEAQRAGYTF. In DNA, the CDR3 is TGTGCCAGCAGCGTAGGAGAGGCTCAGCGCGCGGGCTACACCTTC.

This clone occurred a few times. This chain uses TRBV5-5 with TRBJ2-1; a possible D gene is TRBD2 (7 bases). Trimming shortened V by 0 bases and J by 4 bases, and 14 bases separated the two germline ends. From germline, CDR1 is SGHKS and CDR2 YYEKEE (reference sequence). The CDR3 has 16 residues. Here the CDR3 DNA reads TGTGCCAGCAGCTTGGCCGTCGCGGGGGCTTACAATGAGCAGTTCTTC. Protein sequence: CASSLAVAGAYNEQFF.

This clone was recorded a few times. This chain connects TRBV25-1 to TRBJ1-1, with D possibly TRBD1 on 5 matching bases. Trimming took 6 bases from V and 1 from J, leaving 9 bases between them. The CDR3 has 13 residues. Germline V gene data show CDR1 as MGHDK and CDR2 as SYGVNS. CDR3 residues: CASRRQTNTEAFF. The DNA of the CDR3 is TGTGCCAGCAGGAGACAGACGAACACTGAAGCTTTCTTT.

This clone was picked up a small number of times. CDR3 protein: CASGLVATARGTDTQYF. The CDR3 region has the DNA TGTGCCAGCGGGTTGGTCGCGACAGCCAGGGGCACAGATACGCAGTATTTT. This chain uses TRBV28 with TRBJ2-3, with TRBD1 as a possible D gene (5 bases). This CDR3 has 17 residues. Germline CDR1 is MDHEN and CDR2 is SYDVKM. V was pared by 8 bases and J by 1 base, with 22 bases between.

This chain connects TRBV7-2 to TRBJ1-4; possible D gene TRBD1, 5 bases. Trimming took off 2 bases at V and 7 bases at J, with 20 bases between the two ends. The CDR3 contains 17 residues. From germline, CDR1 is SGHTA and CDR2 FQGNSA. The chain's CDR3 is CASSLRGRAGLSEKLFF. CDR3 coding DNA: TGTGCCAGCAGCTTACGGGGGAGGGCAGGGCTAAGTGAAAAACTGTTTTTT.

In this sample, this clone turned up a few times. The rearrangement joins TRBV28 to TRBJ1-5; 11 bases line up with TRBD1. The CDR3 is 14 residues long. CDR1 is MDHEN and CDR2 is SYDVKM in the germline V gene. V lost 6 bases, J lost 6 bases, and 4 bases stayed unmatched. CDR3 protein: CASRRTGGPQPQHF. CDR3 nucleotide sequence: TGTGCCAGCAGGAGGACAGGGGGCCCTCAGCCCCAGCATTTT.

The sample holds a few counts of this clone. V and J are TRBV27 and TRBJ2-7; 11 bases line up with TRBD2. This CDR3 has 14 residues. Germline values: CDR1 MNHEY, CDR2 SMNVEV (reference sequence). Trimming at V came to 6 bases and at J to 0 bases, leaving 1 base not matched to a gene. CDR3 coding DNA: TGTGCCAGCAGGGGACTAGCGGCCTCCTACGAGCAGTACTTC. Its translation: CASRGLAASYEQYF.

In this sample, this clone turned up a few times. The chain has TRBV27 and TRBJ1-2, with D perhaps matching TRBD1 (6 bases). CDR3 length equals 13 residues. Germline V gene lookup returns CDR1 MNHEY and CDR2 SMNVEV (reference sequence). The V end was cut by 4 bases, the J end by 5 bases, with 11 bases between. The chain's CDR3 is CASSSGQIYGYTF. CDR3 DNA: TGTGCCAGCAGTTCCGGACAGATTTATGGCTACACCTTC.

This rearrangement joins TRBV10-3 to TRBJ2-7; 9 nucleotides agree with TRBD2. Germline values: CDR1 ENHRY, CDR2 SYGVKD. V lost 5 bases and J lost 1; bases outside the gene matches: 12. The CDR3 is made up of 17 amino acids. As DNA, the CDR3 is TGTGCCATCAGTCAGGGGGGATTTAGCGGGAGATCCTACGAGCAGTACTTC. Translating it yields CAISQGGFSGRSYEQYF.

This clone has only a few counts. The chain combines TRBV19 with TRBJ2-7, with 12 nucleotides matching TRBD2. The CDR3 length is 16 residues. Germline assignment: CDR1 LNHDA and CDR2 SQIVND (reference sequence). V shed 5 bases, J shed 2 bases, and the junction held 7 bases outside the gene matches. The CDR3 is CASSARLAGAPYEQYF. CDR3 sequence (DNA): TGTGCCAGTAGTGCCCGACTAGCGGGAGCCCCCTACGAGCAGTACTTC.

The chain uses TRBV2 and TRBJ2-3, with 7 bases lining up with TRBD2. CDR3 size: 16 residues. Germline V lookup: CDR1 SNHLY, CDR2 FYNNEI. V lost 8 bases to trimming and J lost 0 bases; unmatched junction nucleotides: 11. CDR3 in DNA: TGTGCCAGCCTTGCTCTAGCGGACCCTAGCACAGATACGCAGTATTTT. Amino acids: CASLALADPSTDTQYF.